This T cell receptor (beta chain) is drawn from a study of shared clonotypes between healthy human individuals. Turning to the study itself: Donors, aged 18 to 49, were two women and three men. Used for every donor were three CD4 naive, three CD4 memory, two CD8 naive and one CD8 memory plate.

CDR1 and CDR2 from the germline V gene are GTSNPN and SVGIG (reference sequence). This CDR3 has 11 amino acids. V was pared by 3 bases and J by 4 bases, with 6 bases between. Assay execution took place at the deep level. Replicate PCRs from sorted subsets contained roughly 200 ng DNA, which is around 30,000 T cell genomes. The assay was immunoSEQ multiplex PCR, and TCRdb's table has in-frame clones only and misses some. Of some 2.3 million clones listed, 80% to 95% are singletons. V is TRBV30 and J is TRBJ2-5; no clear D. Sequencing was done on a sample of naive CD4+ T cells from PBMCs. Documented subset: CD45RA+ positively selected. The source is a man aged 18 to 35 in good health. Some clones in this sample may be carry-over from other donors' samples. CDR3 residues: CAWRVTETQYF. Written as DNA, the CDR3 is TGTGCCTGGAGGGTGACAGAGACCCAGTACTTC.